Below, 2 T cell receptor beta chains from the same sample are listed, as sequenced in a study of T cells in narcolepsy. Method: immunoSEQ multiplex PCR; TCRdb's copy keeps in-frame clones and lacks some. This sample has approximately 25,000 clones, with around two thirds found just once. Material: memory (CD45RA-) CD4+ T cells from blood. The receptor source for this set is a human donor in good health.

The chain joins TRBV11-2 to TRBJ2-7; D is perhaps TRBD2 (6 bases). The germline V and J ends were trimmed by 5 bases and 6 bases, with 20 bases remaining between them. The CDR3 length is 15 residues. Per the germline V gene, CDR1 is SGHAT and CDR2 is FQNNGV. DNA of the CDR3: TGTGCCAGCAGCAAGCGCGGGATCTCAGCCCCCGAGCAGTACTTC. Its translation: CASSKRGISAPEQYF.

This chain connects TRBV18 to TRBJ2-3; 13 bases agree with TRBD2. The length of the CDR3 is 15 residues. With 5 bases clipped from V and 4 bases from J, the junction kept 3 bases outside the gene matches. Germline V gives CDR1 KGHSH, CDR2 LQKENI. The CDR3 coding sequence is TGTGCCAGCTCAGAGGGACTAGCGGGATCAGATACGCAGTATTTT. Protein: CASSEGLAGSDTQYF.